The entry below describes one T cell receptor (beta chain). The data stem from a study of blood T cell repertoires in COVID-19. Study information: From the United States, Italy and Spain came samples of acute and convalescent COVID-19. The cDNA or gDNA used as material had been derived from T cells, B-cell-depleted T cells, or PBMCs.

Trimming took 2 bases from V and 5 from J; bases not matched to a gene: 19. The CDR3 is 21 residues long. The germline gives CDR1 MNHNS, CDR2 SASEGT. Authors' processing steps: Scientists estimated how many nucleated cells there were by amplifying reference gene primers. Sequencing was performed with immunoSEQ multiplex PCR; in TCRdb, only in-frame clones are kept and a portion is missing. That table supplies the V and J calls and clone size; D and trimming were determined from the DNA. The sample holds about 55,000 clones; roughly 84% are singletons and the top ten take about 15%. The sequenced material came from peripheral blood. The clonotype originates from a human donor with active COVID-19. The donor label of this sample is uncertain. The chain couples TRBV6-1 to TRBJ2-5; 14 bases align to TRBD2. CDR3 sequence: CASSERGGWTSGGQADETQYF. The CDR3 DNA reads as TGTGCCAGCAGTGAAAGGGGAGGTTGGACTAGCGGGGGGCAAGCGGATGAGACCCAGTACTTC.